This T cell receptor beta chain comes out of a study of blood T cell repertoires in COVID-19. Study context: In each case, the material was cDNA or gDNA derived from T cells, B-cell-depleted T cells, or PBMCs.

This CDR3 contains 16 residues. V dropped 0 bases and J dropped 0 bases, with 12 bases sitting between them. Germline V gene sequence: CDR1 SGHRS, CDR2 YFSETQ. Authors' analysis steps: From reference gene primer amplification, estimates of nucleated cell counts were derived. Clones were read by immunoSEQ multiplex PCR, and TCRdb kept only the in-frame ones, dropping some. V, J and clone size were drawn from that table, and D and trimming were deduced from the DNA. The data contain 350,000 or so clones, roughly 86% of them seen just once; the ten biggest clones take up 1%. Participant-given clinical history determined each cohort assignment. A COVID-19 case was met by exposed participants within 2 weeks before study entry.

The chain couples TRBV5-1 to TRBJ2-5; weak D call: TRBD2 (5 bases). The clonotype was recovered from a woman between 25 and 40 years old who had been exposed to COVID-19. Specimen: PBMCs or T cells enriched from blood (not recorded which). The CDR3 sequence: CASSLANGVHQETQYF. The CDR3 nucleotides are TGCGCCAGCAGCTTGGCCAACGGGGTCCACCAAGAGACCCAGTACTTC. Looking up the rest from reference TRBV5-1 and TRBJ2-5 gives the full variable domain: KAGVTQTPRYLIKTRGQQVTLSCSPISGHRSVSWYQQTPGQGLQFLFEYFSETQRNKGNFPGRFSGRQFSNSRSEMNVSTLELGDSALYLCASSLANGVHQETQYFGPGTRLLVL.